This TCR beta chain appears in the sequencing data of a study of blood T cell repertoires in COVID-19. Study information: Whether acute or convalescent, the COVID-19 samples came from the United States, Italy and Spain. PBMCs, B-cell-depleted T cells, or T cells provided the cDNA or gDNA that made up the material.

CDR3 length: 13 amino acids. Germline V gene sequence: CDR1 ENHRY, CDR2 SYGVKD. Trimming pared 7 bases from V and 0 bases from J, leaving 9 bases between. Authors' processing steps: For nucleated cells, counts were estimated from reference gene primer amplification. The repertoire was sequenced with immunoSEQ multiplex PCR; TCRdb's copy has only in-frame clones and lacks some. V and J calls and clone size are copied from that table; D and trimming were computed from the DNA. Found here are under 150,000 clones, about nine tenths of them singletons; the top ten hold roughly a tenth. The source of this sequence is a man in his fifties with active or convalescent COVID-19. The V gene is TRBV10-3, the J gene TRBJ1-1; D is uncertain. Sequences were obtained from peripheral blood. DNA for the CDR3: TGTGCCATCAAAGCGGAGATGAACACTGAAGCTTTCTTT. Amino acids: CAIKAEMNTEAFF.